The 20 T cell receptor beta chains below were found in one sample sequenced in a study of T cell responses to AZD1222 COVID-19 vaccine. Some clones are missing from TCRdb's copy, which holds only in-frame ones; the method was immunoSEQ multiplex PCR. The sample includes roughly 130,000 clones, just under 95% of them seen just once. Sequencing used peripheral blood, obtained on day 0 of AZD1222 vaccination. These receptors were obtained from an adult in good health.

This clone was seen just once. The rearrangement links TRBV27 to TRBJ1-3; D not certain. Germline V gene data show CDR1 as MNHEY and CDR2 as SMNVEV (reference sequence). This CDR3 has 16 residues. The ends were cut back, 0 bases at V and 0 bases at J, with 9 bases in the middle. The CDR3 protein is CASSLSWQSSGNTIYF. The CDR3, as DNA: TGTGCCAGCAGTTTATCGTGGCAGAGCTCTGGAAACACCATATATTTT.

The CDR3, as DNA: TGTGCCAGTCTCCCGGGCAGGGAAGAAACATATAGCAATCAGCCCCAGCATTTT. Translated: CASLPGREETYSNQPQHF. V usage is TRBV19 and J usage is TRBJ1-5; D is possibly TRBD1 (5 bases). Trimming removed 8 bases from V and 0 bases from J, with 23 bases in between. CDR3 size: 18 residues. Germline-derived CDR1 and CDR2 are LNHDA and SQIVND (reference sequence).

V is TRBV7-9 and J is TRBJ2-3; 7 bases fit TRBD2. The CDR3 has 16 residues. Germline V CDR1 and CDR2: SEHNR, FQNEAQ (reference sequence). Losses at the gene ends were 2 bases for V and 4 bases for J; bases not matched to a gene: 9. Written as DNA, the CDR3 is TGTGCCAGCAGCTTATTGTGGACTAGGCAATCAGATACGCAGTATTTT. Translation: CASSLLWTRQSDTQYF. Looking up the rest from reference TRBV7-9 and TRBJ2-3 gives the full variable domain: DTGVSQNPRHKITKRGQNVTFRCDPISEHNRLYWYRQTLGQGPEFLTYFQNEAQLEKSRLLSDRFSAERPKGSFSTLEIQRTEQGDSAMYLCASSLLWTRQSDTQYFGPGTRLTVL.

The chain employs TRBV27 and TRBJ1-5; unclear D gene. V lost 2 bases and J 7 bases, leaving 12 bases between the germline ends. Germline V gene sequence: CDR1 MNHEY, CDR2 SMNVEV (reference sequence). This CDR3 is built from 14 residues. The CDR3 protein is CASSLARGRQPQHF. The CDR3 DNA is TGTGCCAGCAGTTTAGCTCGGGGAAGGCAGCCCCAGCATTTT.

This clone showed up just once. The rearrangement uses TRBV27 and TRBJ1-1; perhaps TRBD1 as D (5 bases). V lost 0 bases, J lost 4 bases, and 15 bases lay in between. The CDR3 length is 16 residues. Germline V gene lookup returns CDR1 MNHEY and CDR2 SMNVEV (reference sequence). CDR3 sequence: CASSLSQGMAGTEAFF. CDR3 bases: TGTGCCAGCAGTTTATCGCAGGGTATGGCGGGCACTGAAGCTTTCTTT.

The chain uses TRBV7-9 and TRBJ2-6; no firm D call. The CDR3 runs 15 residues. Germline V lookup: CDR1 SEHNR, CDR2 FQNEAQ (reference sequence). V was clipped by 1 base and J by 1 base, with 5 bases between them. In nucleotides, the CDR3 is TGTGCCAGCAGCTTAGGCCCTTCTGGGGCCAACGTCCTGACTTTC. This translates into CASSLGPSGANVLTF.

This chain links TRBV6-5 with TRBJ2-1; D unclear. Trimming removed 7 bases at V and 3 bases at J, with 16 bases between. The CDR3 spans 15 residues. Germline assignment: CDR1 MNHEY and CDR2 SVGAGI. The CDR3 loop is CASMRDPSSYNEQFF. CDR3 coding DNA: TGTGCCAGCATGCGAGACCCTTCCAGCTACAATGAGCAGTTCTTC.

The genes are TRBV30 and TRBJ2-3; a weak D match, TRBD2 (6 bases). The CDR3 sequence is 15 residues long. From germline, CDR1 is GTSNPN and CDR2 SVGIG (reference sequence). Trimming stripped 2 bases from V and 4 bases from J, with 16 bases between. The CDR3 coding sequence is TGTGCCTGGAGTCGCACCGGGGGTGGTGCAGATACGCAGTATTTT. Its translation: CAWSRTGGGADTQYF.

The chain recombines TRBV30 with TRBJ1-2; D not certain. This CDR3 region has 14 residues. The V end lost 1 base, the J end lost 4 bases, and 13 bases lay between the germline ends. Germline V gives CDR1 GTSNPN, CDR2 SVGIG (reference sequence). CDR3 loop: CAWSAAARSYGYTF. CDR3 sequence (DNA): TGTGCCTGGAGTGCGGCTGCGAGAAGCTATGGCTACACCTTC.

The chain recombines TRBV3-1 (or the pseudogene TRBV3-2) with TRBJ1-1; TRBD1 is a possible D gene (6 bases). The CDR3 contains 13 residues. Trimming shortened V by 0 bases and J by 7 bases, and 9 bases separated the two germline ends. Looked up from germline, CDR1 is LGHDT and CDR2 is YNNKEL (reference sequence). CDR3 loop: CASSQEGAIEAFF. CDR3 bases: TGTGCCAGCAGCCAAGAGGGGGCCATTGAAGCTTTCTTT.

This chain uses TRBV21-1 with TRBJ2-4; no DNA check was done on the table's D call, TRBD2. TRBV21-1 is termed a pseudogene. The CDR3 covers 18 residues. CDR3 in DNA: TGTGCCAGCAGACCCGGGACTAGCGACTTACTAGCCAAAAACATTCAGTACTTC. Protein product: CASRPGTSDLLAKNIQYF.

This clone was observed a single time. The rearrangement uses TRBV5-5 and TRBJ1-3, with D possibly TRBD1 on 6 matching bases. Germline CDR1 reads SGHKS; CDR2 reads YYEKEE (reference sequence). CDR3 size: 16 residues. V dropped 0 bases and J dropped 1 base, with 11 bases sitting between them. The CDR3 DNA follows: TGTGCCAGCAGCTTGGTCCTGACAGGTTCTGGAAACACCATATATTTT. It yields the protein CASSLVLTGSGNTIYF.

The rearrangement uses TRBV9 and TRBJ2-7, with TRBD1 as a possible D gene (5 bases). This CDR3 spans 12 amino acids. The germline V gene encodes CDR1 SGDLS and CDR2 YYNGEE. V lost 7 bases, J lost 7 bases, and 15 bases lay in between. CDR3 residues: CASQSRAGEQYF. The CDR3 DNA sequence: TGTGCCAGCCAGTCAAGGGCAGGGGAGCAGTACTTC.

This chain uses TRBV19 with TRBJ2-7; D uncertain. The germline CDR1 and CDR2 sequences are LNHDA and SQIVND (reference sequence). Trimming left V 9 bases short and J 2 bases short, with 14 bases between. The CDR3 spans 13 residues. Written as DNA, the CDR3 is TGTGCCAGCTCCCCGGGCGGAGCCTACGAGCAGTACTTC. Its protein product is CASSPGGAYEQYF.

This clone was found once. The chain employs TRBV6-6 and TRBJ2-3; no reliable D call. CDR3 length equals 14 residues. The V end was cut by 2 bases, the J end by 2 bases, with 8 bases between. Per germline, CDR1 MNHNY and CDR2 SVGAGI (reference sequence). The CDR3 DNA reads as TGTGCCAGCAGTTACGGGCAGATCACAGATACGCAGTATTTT. Protein sequence: CASSYGQITDTQYF.

The V gene is TRBV4-3, the J gene TRBJ1-2, with D unclear. V was pared by 5 bases and J by 1 base, with 8 bases between. The CDR3 extends over 13 amino acids. In germline, CDR1 is LGHNA, CDR2 YSLEER. DNA of the CDR3: TGCGCCAGCAGCGCGCAGAATAACTATGGCTACACCTTC. Residues: CASSAQNNYGYTF.

V is TRBV11-2 and J is TRBJ2-7; 7 bases agree with TRBD1. V was clipped by 1 base and J by 5 bases; unmatched bases: 8. Germline V CDR1 and CDR2: SGHAT, FQNNGV. The CDR3 loop spans 15 amino acids. DNA of the CDR3: TGTGCCAGCAGCTTAGGTGACAGGGAGCTCCACGAGCAGTACTTC. Translated: CASSLGDRELHEQYF.

J is TRBJ1-1 and V is TRBV25-1; 8 positions agree with TRBD1. The trim removed 4 bases at V and 3 bases at J, leaving 4 bases unmatched. The CDR3 loop spans 14 amino acids. Germline loops: CDR1 MGHDK, CDR2 SYGVNS. The CDR3: CASSGYRGDTEAFF. The CDR3 coding sequence is TGTGCCAGCAGTGGATACAGGGGGGACACTGAAGCTTTCTTT.

The chain joins TRBV28 to TRBJ2-1, with 9 positions matching TRBD2. Trimming at V came to 6 bases and at J to 4 bases, leaving 10 bases not matched to a gene. The germline gives CDR1 MDHEN, CDR2 SYDVKM. CDR3 length equals 16 residues. The CDR3 sequence is CASRHTGLAPYNEQFF. The CDR3 region has the DNA TGTGCCAGCAGGCACACGGGACTAGCACCATACAATGAGCAGTTCTTC. The variable domain in full, completed from reference TRBV28 and TRBJ2-1, reads DVKVTQSSRYLVKRTGEKVFLECVQDMDHENMFWYRQDPGLGLRLIYFSYDVKMKEKGDIPEGYSVSREKKERFSLILESASTNQTSMYLCASRHTGLAPYNEQFFGPGTRLTVL.

This clone was counted a single time. This chain joins TRBV3-1 (or the pseudogene TRBV3-2) and TRBJ1-2; D call uncertain. The germline gives CDR1 LGHDT, CDR2 YNNKEL (reference sequence). CDR3 length: 16 residues. V dropped 0 bases and J dropped 8 bases, with 19 bases sitting between them. Written as DNA, the CDR3 is TGTGCCAGCAGCCAAGATGGGTCCTACCTATTGAGGGGCTACACCTTC. Translation gives CASSQDGSYLLRGYTF.